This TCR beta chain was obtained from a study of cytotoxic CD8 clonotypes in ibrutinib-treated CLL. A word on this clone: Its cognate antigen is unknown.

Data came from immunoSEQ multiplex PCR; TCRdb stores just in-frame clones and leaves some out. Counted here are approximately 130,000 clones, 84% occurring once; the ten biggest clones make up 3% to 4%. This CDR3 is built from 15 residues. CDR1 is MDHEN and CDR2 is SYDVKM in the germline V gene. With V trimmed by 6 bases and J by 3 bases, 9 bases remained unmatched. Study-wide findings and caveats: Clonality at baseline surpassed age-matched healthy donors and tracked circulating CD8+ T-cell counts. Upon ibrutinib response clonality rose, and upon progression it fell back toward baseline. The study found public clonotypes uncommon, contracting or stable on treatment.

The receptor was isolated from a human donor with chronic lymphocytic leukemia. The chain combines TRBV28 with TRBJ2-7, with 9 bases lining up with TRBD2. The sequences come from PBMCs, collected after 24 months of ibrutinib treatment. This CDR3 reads CASRASLAGLYEQYF. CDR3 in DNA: TGTGCCAGCAGGGCCTCACTAGCGGGCCTCTACGAGCAGTACTTC.